This T cell receptor (beta chain) was sequenced for a study of blood T cells in healthy people across ages. In the study overall: For every two T cells, template switching captured about one barcoded beta molecule.

Alongside a J-beta primer mix, a sample-barcoded 5' primer served in a second PCR lasting about 7 to 12 cycles. Every molecule of cDNA carried a tag from a template-switch adaptor with 12 random nucleotides. One entry per CDR3 protein results from TCRdb running MiXCR on the 5' RACE reads. The table shows approximately 2,000,000 distinct CDR3 sequences, with around 42% occurring only once. The CDR3 is 16 residues long. CDR1 is SGHTA, CDR2 FQGNSA, per germline. The V and J ends lost 1 base and 5 bases, in that order; junction bases with no gene match: 6. This clonotype was seen a handful of times. Its antigen remains unknown. Study-wide findings and caveats: More naive CD4+ cells and higher diversity marked long-lived donors relative to aged donors.

Individuals who donated were healthy Caucasians from Russia aged roughly 6 to 95. The sequencing sample was made of blood. This TCR came from a human donor in good health. The chain links TRBV7-2 to TRBJ1-1, with 11 bases identical to TRBD1. CDR3 coding DNA: TGTGCCAGCAGCTTAGATTGGACAGGGGGCTATACTGAAGCTTTCTTT. Residues: CASSLDWTGGYTEAFF.